This is a list of T cell receptor beta chains from one sample in a study of blood T cell repertoires in COVID-19. Sequencing was performed with immunoSEQ multiplex PCR; in TCRdb, only in-frame clones are kept and a portion is missing. Of roughly 300,000 clones in the sample, more than 90% are singletons; the top ten hold around 20%. Sequences were obtained from PBMCs or T cells enriched from blood (not recorded which). All receptors come from a young woman who had recovered from COVID-19. Each CDR3 is given with its conserved first and last residue. A D gene is named only where the DNA matches it firmly. Clone sizes are given selectively: once, few, many, or a class where the clone is expanded.

>.|TRBJ1-6|.|TRBV2
CASSLQGAYNSPLHF
TGTGCCAGCAGTCTACAGGGAGCCTATAATTCACCCCTCCACTTT
>.|TRBJ1-1|.|TRBV19
CASSPLGAAEAFF
TGTGCCAGTAGCCCATTGGGGGCTGCTGAAGCTTTCTTT
>.|TRBJ2-1|.|TRBV7-2
CASSLSILSNEQFF
TGTGCCAGCAGCCTATCGATACTCTCCAATGAGCAGTTCTTC
>.|TRBJ2-7|.|TRBV5-1
CASSWDSPNEQYF
TGCGCCAGCAGTTGGGACTCCCCCAACGAGCAGTACTTC
>.|TRBJ2-1|TRBD2|TRBV13
CASSSPSGGDNEQFF
TGTGCCAGCAGCTCACCTAGCGGGGGGGACAATGAGCAGTTCTTC
>once|TRBJ2-5|.|TRBV18
CASSRPQGIETQYF
TGTGCCAGCTCACGACCTCAGGGGATTGAGACCCAGTACTTC
>.|TRBJ1-2|TRBD1|TRBV5-6
CASSRRGQANYGYTF
TGTGCCAGCAGCCGTAGGGGACAGGCTAACTATGGCTACACCTTC
>.|TRBJ2-3|.|TRBV7-2
CASSPPGEGEQYF
TGTGCCAGCAGCCCTCCAGGGGAGGGAGAGCAGTATTTT
>once|TRBJ1-5|.|TRBV21-1
CASSKLNRGSNQPQHF
TGTGCCAGCAGCAAATTAAACAGGGGTAGCAATCAGCCCCAGCATTTT
>.|TRBJ2-3|.|TRBV28
CASTPAVRGTDTQYF
TGTGCCAGCACCCCTGCGGTGAGGGGCACAGATACGCAGTATTTT
>.|TRBJ1-6|TRBD1|TRBV2
CASSRTGANSPLHF
TGTGCCAGCAGCCGGACAGGGGCTAATTCACCCCTCCACTTT
>.|TRBJ1-6|.|TRBV18
CASSRAGQNSPLHF
TGTGCCAGCTCACGTGCAGGGCAGAATTCACCCCTCCACTTT
>.|TRBJ2-7|.|TRBV11-2
CASRSGRSSYEQYF
TGTGCCAGCAGGAGCGGTCGATCGTCCTACGAGCAGTACTTC
>few|TRBJ2-7|TRBD2|TRBV9
CASSDGTSSEQYF
TGTGCCAGCAGCGACGGGACTAGCTCCGAGCAGTACTTC
>.|TRBJ2-3|.|TRBV10-3
CAISGRGKNTDTQYF
TGTGCCATCAGTGGCCGGGGGAAGAACACAGATACGCAGTATTTT
>.|TRBJ2-2|TRBD2|TRBV7-8
CASSPSGTGELFF
TGTGCCAGCAGCCCTAGCGGCACCGGGGAGCTGTTTTTT
>.|TRBJ1-2|TRBD1|TRBV18
CASSPGRGQAYGYTF
TGTGCCAGCTCACCAGGGCGTGGACAGGCATATGGCTACACCTTC
>.|TRBJ1-4|.|TRBV9
CASSSDPQGDEKLFF
TGTGCCAGCAGCTCGGACCCGCAGGGCGATGAAAAACTGTTTTTT
>once|TRBJ2-1|.|TRBV5-1
CASSLDAATYNEQFF
TGCGCCAGCAGCTTGGATGCGGCAACATACAATGAGCAGTTCTTC
>.|TRBJ2-3|TRBD2|TRBV7-6
CASSLVLGLAGSTDTQYF
TGTGCCAGCAGCTTAGTTCTTGGGCTAGCGGGAAGCACAGATACGCAGTATTTT
>.|TRBJ1-1|TRBD1|TRBV6-5
CASRAQGAEAFF
TGTGCCAGCAGGGCACAGGGGGCTGAAGCTTTCTTT
>.|TRBJ1-1|.|TRBV29-1
CSVKRELLFMNTEAFF
TGCAGCGTTAAACGGGAACTTCTTTTCATGAACACTGAAGCTTTCTTT
>.|TRBJ1-2|.|TRBV7-9
CASSLIDGGSGYTF
TGTGCCAGCAGCTTAATCGATGGAGGGAGCGGCTACACCTTC
>.|TRBJ2-3|.|TRBV7-3
CASSYARGSPTDTQYF
TGTGCCAGCTCCTACGCTCGGGGGTCCCCCACAGATACGCAGTATTTT
>once|TRBJ2-1|.|TRBV14
CASSHLSYNEQFF
TGTGCCAGCAGCCACCTCTCCTACAATGAGCAGTTCTTC
>.|TRBJ2-3|TRBD1|TRBV19
CAARDSPTDTQYF
TGTGCCGCCCGGGACAGTCCCACAGATACGCAGTATTTT
>.|TRBJ1-1|TRBD1|TRBV28
CASSPPGQGNTEAFF
TGTGCCAGCAGTCCCCCGGGACAGGGGAACACTGAAGCTTTCTTT
>.|TRBJ1-3|.|TRBV7-2
CASRRISGNTIYF
TGTGCCAGCAGGCGTATCTCTGGAAACACCATATATTTT
>.|TRBJ2-3|.|TRBV24-1
CATSAPTLDFSTDTQYF
TGTGCCACCAGTGCCCCCACTCTAGATTTTAGCACAGATACGCAGTATTTT
>.|TRBJ2-5|.|TRBV18
CASSPGGSRETQYF
TGTGCCAGCTCACCAGGGGGCTCTCGTGAGACCCAGTACTTC
>.|TRBJ2-7|TRBD2|TRBV7-9
CASSLGAAGGSSYEQYF
TGTGCCAGCAGCTTAGGCGCAGCGGGGGGTAGCTCCTACGAGCAGTACTTC
>.|TRBJ1-2|.|TRBV18
CASSPTAGRGYTF
TGTGCCAGCTCACCGACAGCAGGAAGAGGCTACACCTTC
>.|TRBJ2-6|.|TRBV11-2
CASSLSQAGANVLTF
TGTGCCAGCAGCTTAAGCCAAGCTGGGGCCAACGTCCTGACTTTC
>.|TRBJ2-1|TRBD2|TRBV3-1/TRBV3-2
CASSSLGGRFF
TGTGCCAGCAGCTCCCTGGGGGGGAGGTTCTTC
>.|TRBJ2-2|TRBD2|TRBV27
CASSRGLANTGELFF
TGTGCCAGCAGTCGAGGACTAGCGAACACCGGGGAGCTGTTTTTT
>.|TRBJ2-5|TRBD2|TRBV6-2/TRBV6-3
CASSSRGGRLAGGQETQYF
TGTGCCAGCAGTTCCAGGGGAGGGAGGCTAGCGGGAGGACAAGAGACCCAGTACTTC
>.|TRBJ1-5|.|TRBV6-1
CASSDSIRTAYQPQHF
TGTGCCAGCAGTGATAGTATTCGGACAGCTTATCAGCCCCAGCATTTT
>.|TRBJ2-3|.|TRBV7-9
CASSSRGTDTQYF
TGTGCCAGCAGTTCCCGCGGGACAGATACGCAGTATTTT
>.|TRBJ1-2|.|TRBV5-1
CASSPGRIDYGYTF
TGCGCCAGCAGCCCGGGGAGGATTGACTATGGCTACACCTTC
>.|TRBJ2-7|TRBD2|TRBV6-5
CASSWGTSANTYEQYF
TGTGCCAGCAGTTGGGGGACTAGCGCGAATACCTACGAGCAGTACTTC
>few|TRBJ1-2|.|TRBV3-1/TRBV3-2
CASSVGTPRPGYGYTF
TGTGCCAGCAGCGTCGGGACACCTCGCCCTGGCTATGGCTACACCTTC
>once|TRBJ1-5|.|TRBV15
CATSPEQARGVQPQHF
TGTGCCACCAGTCCAGAGCAGGCAAGGGGTGTCCAGCCCCAGCATTTT
>.|TRBJ1-2|.|TRBV15
CATSISGGGYTF
TGTGCCACCAGCATCTCCGGCGGTGGCTACACCTTC
>.|TRBJ2-7|.|TRBV28
CASRVVAEREQYF
TGTGCCAGCAGGGTTGTAGCGGAGCGCGAGCAGTACTTC
>few|TRBJ1-1|.|TRBV6-2/TRBV6-3
CASSSTSGGAFF
TGTGCCAGCAGCTCTACCTCAGGAGGGGCTTTCTTT
>.|TRBJ1-1|.|TRBV7-3
CASSRHRDRNTEAFF
TGTGCCAGCAGCCGACACAGGGATCGGAACACTGAAGCTTTCTTT
>.|TRBJ2-7|TRBD2|TRBV6-2/TRBV6-3
CASSPAGTSGFGSYEQYF
TGTGCCAGCAGCCCTGCCGGGACTAGCGGGTTCGGCTCCTACGAGCAGTACTTC
>once|TRBJ2-2|.|TRBV4-2
CASSLLLNTGELFF
TGTGCCAGCAGTCTCTTATTGAACACCGGGGAGCTGTTTTTT
>.|TRBJ1-2|.|TRBV3-1/TRBV3-2
CASSQVPGVGYTF
TGTGCCAGCAGCCAAGTGCCAGGGGTTGGCTACACCTTC
>.|TRBJ1-5|.|TRBV12-3/TRBV12-4
CASSLEENQPQHF
TGTGCCAGCAGTTTGGAGGAAAACCAGCCCCAGCATTTT
>.|TRBJ2-1|TRBD2|TRBV6-2/TRBV6-3
CASSLAGGTNEQFF
TGTGCCAGCAGTCTAGCGGGAGGGACCAATGAGCAGTTCTTC
>.|TRBJ1-6|TRBD1|TRBV28
CASSLDRGNSPLHF
TGTGCCAGCAGTTTGGACAGGGGAAATTCACCCCTCCACTTT
>.|TRBJ1-1|.|TRBV6-1
CASSAWTAGNTEAFF
TGTGCCAGCAGTGCTTGGACAGCCGGGAACACTGAAGCTTTCTTT
>.|TRBJ2-4|TRBD2|TRBV4-2
CASSRSYTSGGAKNIQYF
TGTGCCAGCAGCCGCTCCTACACTAGCGGGGGAGCCAAAAACATTCAGTACTTC
>.|TRBJ2-5|TRBD1|TRBV5-1
CASSESAQGASETQYF
TGCGCCAGCAGCGAGAGCGCACAGGGGGCGTCGGAGACCCAGTACTTC